The next 6 T cell receptor beta chains were all read from a single sample in a study of blood T cell repertoires in COVID-19 (TCRdb year 2020). Library construction relied on the immunoSEQ multiplex PCR assay. Not all clones reach the TCRdb copy of this immuneACCESS table, which keeps in-frame sequences only. Checked studies attribute under half of the gap to unresolved V genes and leave the rest unexplained. For this sample there are about 400,000 clones; 89% appear just once. 0.95% to 1.5% of the sample belongs to the ten largest clones. Sample: peripheral blood. These receptors were obtained from a man aged 40-55 years with acute or convalescent COVID-19.

J is TRBJ1-4 and V is TRBV10-1; 7 nucleotides agree with TRBD1. Germline V gives CDR1 WNHNN, CDR2 SYGVQD (reference sequence). J lost 6 bases, V lost 8 bases, and 9 bases had no gene match. This CDR3 contains 14 residues. The CDR3 bases are TGCGCCAGCCACCCGAGGGGGCGTTATGAAAAACTGTTTTTT. It specifies CASHPRGRYEKLFF.

The chain recombines TRBV15 with TRBJ1-4; 10 bases fit TRBD1. Germline lookup yields CDR1 LNHNV and CDR2 YYDKDF (reference sequence). The CDR3 is 14 residues long. V lost 3 bases and J lost 7; bases outside the gene matches: 2. The CDR3 loop is CATSSGQGVEKLFF. The CDR3 DNA follows: TGTGCCACCAGCAGTGGACAGGGGGTTGAAAAACTGTTTTTT.

Only one count was recorded for this clone. The V call is TRBV30, the J call TRBJ1-2; TRBD1 aligns across 9 bases. This CDR3 spans 16 amino acids. After removal of 1 base from V and 5 bases from J, the junction contained 11 bases not matched to a gene. The germline V gene has CDR1 GTSNPN and CDR2 SVGIG (reference sequence). This CDR3 reads CAWSAPGTGSGYGYTF. For the CDR3, the DNA is TGTGCCTGGAGTGCCCCCGGGACAGGGTCCGGGTATGGCTACACCTTC.

The V and J genes are TRBV19 and TRBJ2-7, with D hard to call. The V gene's germline CDR1 is LNHDA and CDR2 SQIVND (reference sequence). V shed 3 bases and J shed 4 bases, with 10 bases lying between them. The CDR3 contains 13 residues. The CDR3 sequence is CASSMGSRYEQYF. Here the CDR3 DNA reads TGTGCCAGTAGTATGGGCAGCAGATACGAGCAGTACTTC.

This chain connects TRBV19 to TRBJ2-2; 7 bases align to TRBD2. With V trimmed by 1 base and J by 6 bases, 11 bases remained unmatched. This CDR3 region has 17 residues. CDR1 and CDR2 from the germline V gene are LNHDA and SQIVND (reference sequence). The CDR3 sequence: CASSIAYGLESAGELFF. The CDR3 coding sequence is TGTGCCAGTAGTATAGCCTATGGACTAGAATCGGCCGGGGAGCTGTTTTTT. Full variable domain (missing parts from reference TRBV19 and TRBJ2-2): DGGITQSPKYLFRKEGQNVTLSCEQNLNHDAMYWYRQDPGQGLRLIYYSQIVNDFQKGDIAEGYSVSREKKESFPLTVTSAQKNPTAFYLCASSIAYGLESAGELFFGEGSRLTVL.

The chain links TRBV10-3 to TRBJ1-2; TRBD1 aligns across 10 bases. Germline values: CDR1 ENHRY, CDR2 SYGVKD. V was pared by 0 bases and J by 4 bases, with 5 bases of the junction left unmatched. CDR3 length: 16 amino acids. The DNA of the CDR3 is TGTGCCATCAGTGAGTCCAGGACAGGGGGGACCTATGGCTACACCTTC. Translated, it gives CAISESRTGGTYGYTF.